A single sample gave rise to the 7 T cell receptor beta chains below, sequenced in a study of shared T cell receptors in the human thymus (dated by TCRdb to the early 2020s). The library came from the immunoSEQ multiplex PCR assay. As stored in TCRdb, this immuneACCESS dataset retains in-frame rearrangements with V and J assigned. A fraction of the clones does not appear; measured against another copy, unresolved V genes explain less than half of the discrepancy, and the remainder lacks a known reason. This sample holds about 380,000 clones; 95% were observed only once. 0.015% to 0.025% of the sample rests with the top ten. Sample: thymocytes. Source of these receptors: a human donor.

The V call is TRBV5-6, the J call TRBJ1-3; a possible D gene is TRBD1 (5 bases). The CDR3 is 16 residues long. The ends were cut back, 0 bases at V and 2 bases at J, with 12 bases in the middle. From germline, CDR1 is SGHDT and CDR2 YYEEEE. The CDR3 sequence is CASSLGGAKAGNTIYF. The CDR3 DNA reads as TGTGCCAGCAGCTTGGGAGGGGCTAAGGCTGGAAACACCATATATTTT.

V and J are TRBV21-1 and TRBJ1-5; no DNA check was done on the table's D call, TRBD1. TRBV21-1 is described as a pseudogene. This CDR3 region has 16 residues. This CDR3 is CASSAIAGDRNQPQHF. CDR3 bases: TGTGCCAGCAGCGCGATCGCAGGGGATCGCAATCAGCCCCAGCATTTT.

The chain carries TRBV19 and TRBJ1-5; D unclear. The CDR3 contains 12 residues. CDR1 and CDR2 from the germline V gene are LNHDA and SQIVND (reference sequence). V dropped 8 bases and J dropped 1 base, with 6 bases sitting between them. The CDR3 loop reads CASGDSNQPQHF. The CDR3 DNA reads TGTGCCAGTGGAGACAGCAATCAGCCCCAGCATTTT.

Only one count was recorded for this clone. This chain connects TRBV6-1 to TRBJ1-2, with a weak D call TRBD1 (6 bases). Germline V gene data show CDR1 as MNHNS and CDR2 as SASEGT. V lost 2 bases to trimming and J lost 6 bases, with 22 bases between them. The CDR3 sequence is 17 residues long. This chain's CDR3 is CASSEMGAGNWMDGYTF. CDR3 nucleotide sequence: TGTGCCAGCAGTGAAATGGGGGCAGGGAATTGGATGGATGGCTACACCTTC.

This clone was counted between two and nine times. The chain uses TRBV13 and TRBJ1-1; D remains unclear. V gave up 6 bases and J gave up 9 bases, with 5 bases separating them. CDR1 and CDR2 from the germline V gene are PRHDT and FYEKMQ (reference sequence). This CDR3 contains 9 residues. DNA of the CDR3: TGTGCCAGCAGTTTTAAAGCTTTCTTT. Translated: CASSFKAFF.

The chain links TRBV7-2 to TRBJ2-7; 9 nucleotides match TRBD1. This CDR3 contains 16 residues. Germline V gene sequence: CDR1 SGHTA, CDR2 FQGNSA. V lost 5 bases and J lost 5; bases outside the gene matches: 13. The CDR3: CASSTPRTGEMDEQYF. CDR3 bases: TGTGCCAGCAGCACCCCCCGGACAGGGGAGATGGACGAGCAGTACTTC.

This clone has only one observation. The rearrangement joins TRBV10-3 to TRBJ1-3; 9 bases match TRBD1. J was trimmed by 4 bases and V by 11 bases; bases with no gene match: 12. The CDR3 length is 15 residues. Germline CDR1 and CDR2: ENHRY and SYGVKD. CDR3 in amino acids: CAHAPQGASGNTIYF. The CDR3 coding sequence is TGTGCCCACGCCCCACAGGGGGCATCAGGAAACACCATATATTTT.